The source of this T cell receptor (beta chain) is a study of neurological immune-mediated disorders. The authors produced cDNA by 5'RACE using 10-nucleotide random UMIs. TCRdb itself ran the 5' RACE reads through MiXCR, one entry per CDR3 protein. The table records 85,000 to 110,000 distinct CDR3 sequences, 9.5% to 14% of them present only once. Noted time point: longitudinal time-point 3. The unsorted libraries were made from 2 million PBMCs kept at -80 C. The germline V gene has CDR1 DFQATT and CDR2 SNEGSKA (reference sequence). This CDR3 contains 13 residues. V lost 4 bases to trimming and J lost 6 bases, with 16 bases between them.

Specimen: PBMCs. This TCR was recovered from a female donor with HTLV-1-associated myelopathy (HAM/TSP). The V and J genes are TRBV20-1 and TRBJ2-7; D gene unclear. The CDR3 is CSATRELYGEQYF. The CDR3 DNA reads TGCAGTGCTACAAGAGAACTGTACGGCGAGCAGTACTTC.